This record concerns one T cell receptor (beta chain) sequence. This sample was taken from a study of blood T cell repertoires in COVID-19. Study-wide background: Both acute and convalescent COVID-19 samples were obtained from the United States, Italy and Spain. T cells, B-cell-depleted T cells, or PBMCs provided the cDNA or gDNA that served as material.

In the authors' workflow: By means of reference gene primer amplification, nucleated cell counts were estimated. Generated by immunoSEQ multiplex PCR, the TCRdb table keeps only in-frame clones and is missing some. The D gene and trimming were derived from the DNA, and the V and J assignments and clone size from that table. The sample consists of around 69,000 clones, about 86% of them appearing once. The ends lost 4 bases at V and 2 bases at J; junction bases unmatched: 10. The CDR3 spans 18 residues. The germline CDR1 and CDR2 sequences are SEHNR and FQNEAQ (reference sequence). The sample taken for sequencing was peripheral blood. The clonotype comes from a man aged 50 or older with active COVID-19. The chain uses TRBV7-9 and TRBJ2-3, with 12 bases aligning to TRBD2. CDR3 DNA: TGTGCCAGCAGCTCCCCCGGAACTAGCGGGAGGTACACAGATACGCAGTATTTT. As protein: CASSSPGTSGRYTDTQYF. Supplemented by reference TRBV7-9 and TRBJ2-3, the full variable domain reads DTGVSQNPRHKITKRGQNVTFRCDPISEHNRLYWYRQTLGQGPEFLTYFQNEAQLEKSRLLSDRFSAERPKGSFSTLEIQRTEQGDSAMYLCASSSPGTSGRYTDTQYFGPGTRLTVL.